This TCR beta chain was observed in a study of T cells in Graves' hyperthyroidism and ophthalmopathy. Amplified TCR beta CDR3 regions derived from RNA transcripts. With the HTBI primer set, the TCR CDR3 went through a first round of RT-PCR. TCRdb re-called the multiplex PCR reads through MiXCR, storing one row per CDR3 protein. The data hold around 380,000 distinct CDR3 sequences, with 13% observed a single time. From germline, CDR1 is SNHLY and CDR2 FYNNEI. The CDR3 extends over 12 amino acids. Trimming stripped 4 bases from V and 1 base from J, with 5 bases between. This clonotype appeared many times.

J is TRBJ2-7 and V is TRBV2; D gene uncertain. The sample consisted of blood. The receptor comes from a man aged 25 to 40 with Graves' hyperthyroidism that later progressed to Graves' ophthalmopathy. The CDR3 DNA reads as TGTGCCAGCAGTGTCGGATCCTACGAGCAGTACTTC. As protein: CASSVGSYEQYF.